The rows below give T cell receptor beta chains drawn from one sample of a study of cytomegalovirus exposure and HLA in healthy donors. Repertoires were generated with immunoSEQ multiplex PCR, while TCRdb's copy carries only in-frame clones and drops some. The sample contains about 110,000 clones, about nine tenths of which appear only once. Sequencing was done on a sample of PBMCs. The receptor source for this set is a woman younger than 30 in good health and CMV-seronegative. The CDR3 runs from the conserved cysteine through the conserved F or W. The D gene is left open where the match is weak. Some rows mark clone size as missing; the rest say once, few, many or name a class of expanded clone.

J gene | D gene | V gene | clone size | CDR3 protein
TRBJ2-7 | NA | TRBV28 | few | CASSFQAGEQYF
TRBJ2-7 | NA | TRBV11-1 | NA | CASSYAGSYEQYF
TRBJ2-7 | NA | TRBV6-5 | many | CASSRDFNEQYF
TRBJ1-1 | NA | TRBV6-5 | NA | CASRDNRDNTEAFF
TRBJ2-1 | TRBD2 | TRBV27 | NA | CASSLRRREWNEQFF
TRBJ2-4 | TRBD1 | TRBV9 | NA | CASSPRTGGRDIQYF
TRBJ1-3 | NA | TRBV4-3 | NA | CASSQDRYSMGTIYF
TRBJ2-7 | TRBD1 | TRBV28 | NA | CASRTGQGGNEQYF
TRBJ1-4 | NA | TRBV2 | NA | CASKTVTTNEKLFF
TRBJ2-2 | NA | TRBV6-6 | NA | CASSWAGTNTGELFF
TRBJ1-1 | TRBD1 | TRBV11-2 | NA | CASSLAAGTVNTEAFF
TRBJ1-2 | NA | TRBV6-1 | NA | CASSEEQGAYGYTF
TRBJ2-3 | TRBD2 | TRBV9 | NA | CASSQREGRTDTQYF
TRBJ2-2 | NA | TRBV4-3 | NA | CATTGSLDTGELFF
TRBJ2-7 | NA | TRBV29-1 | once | CSVEEVSDEQYF
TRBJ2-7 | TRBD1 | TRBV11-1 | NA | CASSPDRAKQYF
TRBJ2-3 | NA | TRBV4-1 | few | CASSQDSVADTQYF
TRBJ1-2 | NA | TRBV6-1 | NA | CASSEAQGLIYGYTF
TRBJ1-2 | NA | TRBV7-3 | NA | CASSAGPTNYGYTF
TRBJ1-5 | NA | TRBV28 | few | CASSLMTGESQPQHF
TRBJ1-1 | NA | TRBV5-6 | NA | CASSLVSFSGREAFF
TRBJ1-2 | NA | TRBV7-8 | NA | CASSLREINGYTF
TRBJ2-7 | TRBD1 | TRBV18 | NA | CASSPPGTGALYEQYF
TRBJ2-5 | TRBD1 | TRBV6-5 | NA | CASFGTEQETQYF
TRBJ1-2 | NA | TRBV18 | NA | CASSPGHSNYGYTF
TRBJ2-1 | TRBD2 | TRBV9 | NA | CASSTRLAGINEQFF
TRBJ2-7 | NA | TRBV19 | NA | CASSIQQEYEQYF
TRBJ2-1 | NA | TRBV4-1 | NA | CASSQDDGPKSGLWNEQFF
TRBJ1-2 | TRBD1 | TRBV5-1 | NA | CASSLETGGSGYTF
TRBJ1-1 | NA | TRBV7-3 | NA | CASSLFRGGRTEAFF
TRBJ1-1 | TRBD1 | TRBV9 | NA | CASSVEGQGRTEAFF